Presented here are 15 T cell receptor beta chains from one specimen sequenced in a study of blood T cell repertoires in COVID-19. Data came from immunoSEQ multiplex PCR; TCRdb stores just in-frame clones and leaves some out. The sample shows a few hundred thousand clones, about 90% of them seen only once. Sequenced sample: PBMCs or T cells enriched from blood (not recorded which). The receptors were gathered from a woman in her twenties or thirties who had recovered from COVID-19.

The chain has TRBV3-1 (or the pseudogene TRBV3-2) and TRBJ1-1, with a tentative D call TRBD1 (5 bases). CDR3 length: 12 amino acids. V lost 4 bases, J lost 3 bases, and 6 bases lay in between. Germline V gene sequence: CDR1 LGHDT, CDR2 YNNKEL (reference sequence). The CDR3 region has the DNA TGTGCCAGCAGCCCGGGGGACACTGAAGCTTTCTTT. Encoded protein: CASSPGDTEAFF.

A few counts support this clone. The chain carries TRBV29-1 and TRBJ1-2; 9 bases are shared with TRBD1. Germline-derived CDR1 and CDR2 are SQVTM and ANQGSEA. This CDR3 is built from 11 residues. V lost 7 bases and J lost 6; bases outside the gene matches: 3. In DNA, the CDR3 is TGCAGCGGGGGACAGGGTGATGGCTACACCTTC. Translation gives CSGGQGDGYTF.

The chain couples TRBV18 to TRBJ1-2; 7 bases are shared with TRBD1. The ends lost 1 base at V and 8 bases at J; junction bases unmatched: 13. This CDR3 spans 16 amino acids. Germline CDR1 reads KGHSH; CDR2 reads LQKENI. CDR3 bases: TGTGCCAGCTCACCACGTGTTCAGGGGGTGTTGTGGGGCTACACCTTC. Translation: CASSPRVQGVLWGYTF.

This clone has a handful of counts. The CDR3 DNA is TGTGCCAGCAGCCCGGGAGGAGGCCGGACTGAAGCTTTCTTT. This codes for CASSPGGGRTEAFF. This chain links TRBV11-2 with TRBJ1-1; D gene uncertain. Germline values: CDR1 SGHAT, CDR2 FQNNGV. V was shortened by 5 bases and J by 5 bases, with 15 bases between the two germline ends. The CDR3 contains 14 residues. Full variable domain (outside the CDR3, taken from reference TRBV11-2 and TRBJ1-1): EAGVAQSPRYKIIEKRQSVAFWCNPISGHATLYWYQQILGQGPKLLIQFQNNGVVDDSQLPKDRFSAERLKGVDSTLKIQPAKLEDSAVYLCASSPGGGRTEAFFGQGTRLTVV.

The V call is TRBV24-1, the J call TRBJ1-5, with 10 positions matching TRBD1. Germline V gives CDR1 KGHDR, CDR2 SFDVKD. The CDR3 is 16 residues long. The ends lost 3 bases at V and 2 bases at J; junction bases unmatched: 3. The CDR3 bases are TGTGCCACCAGTGATACCGGGACAGGGGGCAATCAGCCCCAGCATTTT. This encodes CATSDTGTGGNQPQHF.

The genes are TRBV28 and TRBJ2-4, with 10 bases that match TRBD2. Trimming at V came to 4 bases and at J to 1 base, leaving 13 bases not matched to a gene. The CDR3 is 19 residues long. In germline, CDR1 is MDHEN, CDR2 SYDVKM. The CDR3 DNA reads TGTGCCAGCAGTTCCCAAGCGGGAGGGCTATTAACCGCCAAAAACATTCAGTACTTC. Translating it yields CASSSQAGGLLTAKNIQYF.

The genes are TRBV5-1 and TRBJ1-4; possible D gene TRBD1, 6 bases. Per the germline V gene, CDR1 is SGHRS and CDR2 is YFSETQ. V was clipped by 1 base and J by 4 bases, with 8 bases between them. This CDR3 comprises 14 residues. CDR3: CASSLTGSNEKLFF. Written as DNA, the CDR3 is TGCGCCAGCAGCTTGACAGGGAGTAATGAAAAACTGTTTTTT.

This chain connects TRBV6-5 to TRBJ1-2; D ambiguous. The V gene lost 7 bases and the J gene lost 7 bases, with 22 bases spanning the gap. Germline values: CDR1 MNHEY, CDR2 SVGAGI. The CDR3 consists of 15 residues. The CDR3 DNA sequence: TGTGCCAGCATGCGGGGAGGTTGGGCGGTAGGTGGCTACACCTTC. This gives the protein CASMRGGWAVGGYTF.

V and J are TRBV5-1 and TRBJ2-1; possibly TRBD2 for D (6 bases). The CDR3 runs 14 residues. The V end was cut by 4 bases, the J end by 6 bases, with 14 bases between. From germline, CDR1 is SGHRS and CDR2 YFSETQ. CDR3 DNA sequence: TGCGCCAGCAGCCGGGACTCAACTACCAATGAGCAGTTCTTC. Its translation: CASSRDSTTNEQFF.

This chain joins TRBV11-2 and TRBJ2-7, with 10 bases aligning to TRBD2. J gave up 4 bases and V 5 bases, and 11 bases lay outside the gene matches. The CDR3 spans 16 residues. Germline V lookup: CDR1 SGHAT, CDR2 FQNNGV. The CDR3, as DNA: TGTGCCAGCAGCCCCCGGACTAGCGGAGACCCATACGAGCAGTACTTC. It specifies CASSPRTSGDPYEQYF.

For this clone: The sample contains more than one DNA sequence encoding this CDR3. The CDR3 nucleotides are TGTGCCTGGAGTGTTGGAGGGTACACTGAAGCTTTCTTT. Encoded protein: CAWSVGGYTEAFF. The chain links TRBV30 to TRBJ1-1; D ambiguous. This CDR3 has 13 residues. Germline CDR1 GTSNPN, CDR2 SVGIG (reference sequence). V was pared by 0 bases and J by 3 bases, with 8 bases between.

The V and J genes are TRBV7-2 and TRBJ2-5; 12 nucleotides align to TRBD2. The junction had 8 bases not matched to a gene; V was cut back by 5 bases and J by 4 bases. In germline, CDR1 is SGHTA, CDR2 FQGNSA. The CDR3 sequence is 16 residues long. CDR3 bases: TGTGCCAGCAGCCCAAACCTAGCGGGAGGGGGAGAGACCCAGTACTTC. It codes for CASSPNLAGGGETQYF.

The genes are TRBV28 and TRBJ1-2, with 7 bases lining up with TRBD1. Germline CDR1 is MDHEN and CDR2 is SYDVKM. Unmatched junction bases numbered 15, after V lost 4 bases and J lost 4 bases. CDR3 length: 17 residues. The CDR3 region has the DNA TGTGCCAGCAGTTCACCGGGACAGACCTTAAGACTCTATGGCTACACCTTC. Translation gives CASSSPGQTLRLYGYTF.

The chain recombines TRBV19 with TRBJ1-2, with 7 nucleotides matching TRBD1. V shed 3 bases and J 2 bases; nucleotides not matched to a gene: 0. The V gene's germline CDR1 is LNHDA and CDR2 SQIVND (reference sequence). CDR3 length: 13 amino acids. The CDR3 here is CASSMGQNYGYTF. The CDR3 DNA reads as TGTGCCAGTAGTATGGGACAGAACTATGGCTACACCTTC.

V and J are TRBV28 and TRBJ2-1; TRBD2 agrees at 7 bases. Germline CDR1 reads MDHEN; CDR2 reads SYDVKM. V lost 10 bases and J lost 3; bases outside the gene matches: 3. The CDR3 extends over 12 amino acids. CDR3 amino acids: CATERGYNEQFF. CDR3 nucleotide sequence: TGTGCCACCGAGCGGGGCTACAATGAGCAGTTCTTC. The whole variable domain, remainder taken from reference TRBV28 and TRBJ2-1, is DVKVTQSSRYLVKRTGEKVFLECVQDMDHENMFWYRQDPGLGLRLIYFSYDVKMKEKGDIPEGYSVSREKKERFSLILESASTNQTSMYLCATERGYNEQFFGPGTRLTVL.